This is a list of T cell receptor beta chains from one sample in a study of CD8+ T cells in alopecia areata. The repertoire was sequenced with immunoSEQ multiplex PCR; TCRdb's copy has only in-frame clones and lacks some. The sample has over 120,000 clones, 40% to 55% seen once; the top ten hold about 1%. The specimen comprised CD4+ T cells sorted from blood, sampled at week 0. The origin of the receptors is a human donor with alopecia areata. The CDR3 runs from the conserved cysteine through the conserved F or W. A D gene is named only where the DNA matches it firmly. Clone size is shown for a subset of rows, as once, few, many or a class of expanded clone.

cdr3_nt	cdr3_aa	v_call	j_call	clone_size	d_call
TGTGCCAGCAGCTCATTCAGCGGGTATCACCAAGAGACCCAGTACTTC	CASSSFSGYHQETQYF	TRBV13	TRBJ2-5	.	.
TGTGCCAGCAGCTTCCGGGACAGCACAGATACGCAGTATTTT	CASSFRDSTDTQYF	TRBV7-9	TRBJ2-3	.	.
TGTGCCAGCAGTTACTTGGCCGAGCAGTACTTC	CASSYLAEQYF	TRBV6-5	TRBJ2-7	.	.
TGTGCCAGCCAACCCCCAACCTCTAGCACAGATACGCAGTATTTT	CASQPPTSSTDTQYF	TRBV9	TRBJ2-3	.	.
TGCAGCGTTGTATCTAGCGGGAGCACAGATACGCAGTATTTT	CSVVSSGSTDTQYF	TRBV29-1	TRBJ2-3	.	TRBD2
TGTGCCAGCAGGACCGGGACAGGGATGATCGGGGAGCTGTTTTTT	CASRTGTGMIGELFF	TRBV28	TRBJ2-2	few	TRBD1
TGTGCCAGCAGCGAACTAGCGACTATCAATGAGCAGTTCTTC	CASSELATINEQFF	TRBV7-2	TRBJ2-1	.	TRBD2
TGTGCCAGCAGCTTGGACTACTTGGGCGAGTACTTC	CASSLDYLGEYF	TRBV7-9	TRBJ2-5	.	.
TGTGCCAGCAGACAGGGGGAATTTAGCAATCAGCCCCAGCATTTT	CASRQGEFSNQPQHF	TRBV6-6	TRBJ1-5	.	TRBD1
TGTGCCAGCAGCGCAGGGACAGGGGGCATTAGCAATCAGCCCCAGCATTTT	CASSAGTGGISNQPQHF	TRBV9	TRBJ1-5	.	TRBD1
TGCAGCGTTGGACAGGGGAACACTGAAGCTTTCTTT	CSVGQGNTEAFF	TRBV29-1	TRBJ1-1	.	TRBD1
TGTGCCAGCGGTGGAGGAATAGCGGGATCCGGGGAGCTGTTTTTT	CASGGGIAGSGELFF	TRBV7-6	TRBJ2-2	.	TRBD2
TGTGCCAGCAGCTTATCGATACCTGAGGATGAGCAGTTCTTC	CASSLSIPEDEQFF	TRBV7-9	TRBJ2-1	.	.
TGTGCCAGCTCACCCTCCAGCGGGAGCTCCTACGAGCAGTACTTC	CASSPSSGSSYEQYF	TRBV18	TRBJ2-7	.	TRBD2
TGTGCCAGCAGCAACTACTTTGGGACTGAAGCTTTCTTT	CASSNYFGTEAFF	TRBV6-5	TRBJ1-1	.	.